The 17 T cell receptor beta chains listed next were all sequenced from one sample in a study of CD8+ T cells in alopecia areata. RNA was isolated and reverse transcribed to cDNA, the sequencing template. TCRdb keeps only in-frame clones here, not all; method: immunoSEQ multiplex PCR. Of over 200,000 clones in the sample, around 66% were seen once. Treatment: oral pan-JAK inhibitor, 5-10 mg twice daily. The source material was CD4+ T cells sorted from blood, sampled at week 4, from a patient treated with tofacitinib. The origin of the receptors is a human donor with alopecia areata.

The rearrangement links TRBV2 to TRBJ1-2; 8 bases line up with TRBD1. Unmatched junction bases numbered 6, after V lost 0 bases and J lost 9 bases. This CDR3 spans 14 amino acids. From germline, CDR1 is SNHLY and CDR2 FYNNEI. Here the CDR3 DNA reads TGTGCCAGCAGTGAAGCAGGGACAGGCTCGCGCTACACCTTC. This sequence encodes CASSEAGTGSRYTF.

The rearrangement uses TRBV29-1 and TRBJ2-5; D is possibly TRBD1 (5 bases). CDR3 length equals 12 residues. Germline CDR1 SQVTM, CDR2 ANQGSEA. V was cut by 4 bases and J by 3 bases, with 9 bases left in between. CDR3 sequence (DNA): TGCAGCGTTGCTGAGACAGAAGAGACCCAGTACTTC. This codes for CSVAETEETQYF.

The chain recombines TRBV29-1 with TRBJ2-7; D unclear. From germline, CDR1 is SQVTM and CDR2 ANQGSEA. The CDR3 sequence is 14 residues long. V was pared by 1 base and J by 2 bases, with 12 bases between. The CDR3 region is CSVEGTATTYEQYF. The CDR3 nucleotides read TGCAGCGTTGAAGGGACCGCCACTACCTACGAGCAGTACTTC.

Of note for this clone: The same CDR3 is also encoded by other DNA sequences in this sample. The rearrangement joins TRBV5-1 to TRBJ2-5; D gene ambiguous. Germline V gives CDR1 SGHRS, CDR2 YFSETQ. V lost 2 bases, J lost 2 bases, and 7 bases lay in between. This CDR3 spans 13 amino acids. The CDR3 nucleotides read TGCGCCAGCAGCTTAGGCAGTCAAGAGACCCAGTACTTC. Translation: CASSLGSQETQYF.

V is TRBV5-1 and J is TRBJ2-3; 12 bases map to TRBD2. The CDR3 covers 17 residues. V gave up 0 bases and J gave up 3 bases; unmatched junction bases: 5. The germline V gene has CDR1 SGHRS and CDR2 YFSETQ. The CDR3 loop is CASSLASGGAGTDTQYF. The CDR3, as DNA: TGCGCCAGCAGCTTGGCTAGCGGGGGGGCCGGGACAGATACGCAGTATTTT.

This rearrangement joins TRBV25-1 to TRBJ2-5, with 11 bases aligning to TRBD1. Trimming removed 8 bases from V and 7 bases from J; junction bases left unmatched: 6. Per germline, CDR1 MGHDK and CDR2 SYGVNS. CDR3 size: 13 residues. The CDR3 reads CASGTGGWGTQYF. CDR3 sequence (DNA): TGTGCCAGCGGGACAGGGGGATGGGGGACCCAGTACTTC.

The CDR3 sequence: CASSSTLHQYF. CDR3 DNA sequence: TGTGCCAGCAGCTCCACCCTGCATCAGTATTTT. V usage is TRBV7-2 and J usage is TRBJ2-3; D unresolved. Trimming shortened V by 4 bases and J by 12 bases, and 11 bases separated the two germline ends. The germline V gene has CDR1 SGHTA and CDR2 FQGNSA. The CDR3 is made up of 11 amino acids.

The genes are TRBV19 and TRBJ2-5; D is perhaps TRBD1 or TRBD2 (6 bases each). Per the germline V gene, CDR1 is LNHDA and CDR2 is SQIVND (reference sequence). This CDR3 contains 16 residues. Trimming took off 3 bases at V and 0 bases at J, with 14 bases between the two ends. In nucleotides, the CDR3 is TGTGCCAGTAGTATCCACCCCGGGGGCCACCAAGAGACCCAGTACTTC. This gives the protein CASSIHPGGHQETQYF.

In this sample, this clone turned up a few times. The chain recombines TRBV19 with TRBJ2-2; TRBD1 might be the D (6 bases). Looked up from germline, CDR1 is LNHDA and CDR2 is SQIVND (reference sequence). This CDR3 spans 15 amino acids. V was shortened by 7 bases and J by 2 bases, with 14 bases between the two germline ends. CDR3 protein: CASTSGTSNTGELFF. CDR3 sequence (DNA): TGTGCCAGTACCTCCGGGACAAGTAACACCGGGGAGCTGTTTTTT. Together with reference TRBV19 and TRBJ2-2, the CDR3 gives the full variable domain: DGGITQSPKYLFRKEGQNVTLSCEQNLNHDAMYWYRQDPGQGLRLIYYSQIVNDFQKGDIAEGYSVSREKKESFPLTVTSAQKNPTAFYLCASTSGTSNTGELFFGEGSRLTVL.

This clone was observed a handful of times. The chain is built from TRBV30 and TRBJ1-1; maybe TRBD1 (6 bases). The CDR3 is made up of 14 amino acids. CDR1 and CDR2 from the germline V gene are GTSNPN and SVGIG (reference sequence). V was clipped by 0 bases and J by 5 bases, with 13 bases between them. For the CDR3, the DNA is TGTGCCTGGAGTGTTTACAGGGTGAGGACTGAAGCTTTCTTT. Translation gives CAWSVYRVRTEAFF.

The J gene is TRBJ2-2, the V gene TRBV7-8, with D possibly matching TRBD2 (5 bases). CDR1 SGHVS and CDR2 FQNEAQ come from the germline V gene. The CDR3 is 16 amino acids. Trimming took 3 bases from V and 7 from J, leaving 18 bases between them. The DNA for the CDR3 is TGTGCCAGCAGCTTCCTCCCCGGGGTGTATGACGGGGAGCTGTTTTTT. Protein sequence: CASSFLPGVYDGELFF.

The sample holds a few counts of this clone. This chain joins TRBV9 and TRBJ2-7, with unresolved D. Germline V gene data show CDR1 as SGDLS and CDR2 as YYNGEE. V shed 0 bases and J shed 11 bases, with 12 bases lying between them. This CDR3 contains 12 residues. In nucleotides, the CDR3 is TGTGCCAGCAGCGTAGAGGCAGGCGTGAAGTACTTC. Residues: CASSVEAGVKYF.

The CDR3 region is CASSSGQGYNEQFF. As DNA, the CDR3 is TGTGCCAGCAGTTCGGGACAGGGCTACAATGAGCAGTTCTTC. The chain joins TRBV6-6 to TRBJ2-1; 9 positions match TRBD1. The V gene end was trimmed by 4 bases and the J gene end by 3 bases; junction bases not matched to a gene: 1. CDR1 is MNHNY and CDR2 is SVGAGI in the germline V gene (reference sequence). CDR3 length: 14 amino acids.

The gene calls are TRBV7-2 and TRBJ2-3, with D unresolved. Trimming shortened V by 1 base and J by 0 bases, and 5 bases separated the two germline ends. CDR1 is SGHTA and CDR2 is FQGNSA in the germline V gene. This CDR3 comprises 14 residues. CDR3 sequence: CASSLVTSTDTQYF. The CDR3 nucleotides are TGTGCCAGCAGCTTAGTGACTAGCACAGATACGCAGTATTTT.

J is TRBJ1-1 and V is TRBV7-2; D not certain. The CDR3 has 14 residues. Germline CDR1 SGHTA, CDR2 FQGNSA. The ends were cut back, 5 bases at V and 4 bases at J, with 14 bases in the middle. The CDR3 region has the DNA TGTGCCAGCAGCCCCGACCGGCGGGGCACTGAAGCTTTCTTT. It is translated as CASSPDRRGTEAFF.

The chain joins TRBV10-3 to TRBJ2-5; D is perhaps TRBD2 (6 bases). CDR1 is ENHRY, CDR2 SYGVKD, per germline. Trimming left V 10 bases short and J 5 bases short, with 17 bases between. The CDR3 covers 13 residues. The chain's CDR3 is CATRAGYGETQYF. DNA of the CDR3: TGTGCCACGCGCGCGGGGTACGGGGAGACCCAGTACTTC.

The rearrangement links TRBV5-6 to TRBJ2-7; D unclear. This CDR3 has 11 residues. Between the trimmed V and J ends, which lost 3 bases and 6 bases, there was a span of 7 bases. Germline V CDR1 and CDR2: SGHDT, YYEEEE. The DNA of the CDR3 is TGTGCCAGCAGCTCGGCGCGCGAGCAGTACTTC. Translated: CASSSAREQYF.